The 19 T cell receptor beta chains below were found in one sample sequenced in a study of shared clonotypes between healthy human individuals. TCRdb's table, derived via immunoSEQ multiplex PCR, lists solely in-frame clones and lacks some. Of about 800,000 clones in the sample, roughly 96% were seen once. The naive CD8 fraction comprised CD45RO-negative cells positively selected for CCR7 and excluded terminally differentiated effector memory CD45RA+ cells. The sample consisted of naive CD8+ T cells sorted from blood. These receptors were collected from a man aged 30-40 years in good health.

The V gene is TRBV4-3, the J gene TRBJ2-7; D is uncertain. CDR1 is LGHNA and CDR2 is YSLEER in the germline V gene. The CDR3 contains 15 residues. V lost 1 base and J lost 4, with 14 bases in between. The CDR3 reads CASSQGVGLLYEQYF. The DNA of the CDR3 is TGCGCCAGCAGCCAAGGGGTAGGTCTACTATACGAGCAGTACTTC.

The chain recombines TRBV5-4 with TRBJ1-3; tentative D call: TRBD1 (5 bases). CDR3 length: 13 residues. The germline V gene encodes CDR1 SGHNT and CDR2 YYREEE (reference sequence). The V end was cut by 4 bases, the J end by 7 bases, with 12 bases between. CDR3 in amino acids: CASSPREGNTIYF. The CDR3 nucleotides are TGTGCCAGCAGCCCCCGGGAGGGGAACACCATATATTTT.

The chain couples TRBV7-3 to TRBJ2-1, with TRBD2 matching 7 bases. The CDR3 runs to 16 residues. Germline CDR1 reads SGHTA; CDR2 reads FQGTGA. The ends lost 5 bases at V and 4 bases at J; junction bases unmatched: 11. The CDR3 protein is CASSPQGLAAYNEQFF. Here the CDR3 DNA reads TGTGCCAGCAGCCCCCAGGGCCTAGCGGCATACAATGAGCAGTTCTTC.

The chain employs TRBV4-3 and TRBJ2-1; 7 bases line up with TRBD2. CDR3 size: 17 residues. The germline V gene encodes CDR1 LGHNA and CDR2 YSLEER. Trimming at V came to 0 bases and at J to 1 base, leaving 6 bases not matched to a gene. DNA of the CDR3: TGCGCCAGCAGCCAAGATTTCGCGGGAGCGTCCTACAATGAGCAGTTCTTC. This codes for CASSQDFAGASYNEQFF.

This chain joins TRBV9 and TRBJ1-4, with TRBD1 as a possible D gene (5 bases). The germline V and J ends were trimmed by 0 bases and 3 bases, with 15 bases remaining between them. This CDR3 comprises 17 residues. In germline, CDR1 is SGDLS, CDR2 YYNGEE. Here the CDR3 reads CASSVEDIPQANEKLFF. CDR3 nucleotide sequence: TGTGCCAGCAGCGTAGAGGACATTCCCCAGGCTAATGAAAAACTGTTTTTT.

In nucleotides, the CDR3 is TGCAGCGTTCGGGGGATGGGTTTTGGCTACACCTTC. Its translation is CSVRGMGFGYTF. The chain couples TRBV29-1 to TRBJ1-2; D may be TRBD1 (5 bases). Per the germline V gene, CDR1 is SQVTM and CDR2 is ANQGSEA. CDR3 length: 12 residues. V lost 5 bases, J lost 7 bases, and 14 bases lay in between.

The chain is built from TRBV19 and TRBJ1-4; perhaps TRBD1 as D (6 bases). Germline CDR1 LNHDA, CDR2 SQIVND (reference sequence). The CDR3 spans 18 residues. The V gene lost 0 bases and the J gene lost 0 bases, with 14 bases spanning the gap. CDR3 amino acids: CASSIDGRGPSTNEKLFF. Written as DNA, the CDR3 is TGTGCCAGTAGTATAGATGGTCGGGGGCCTTCAACTAATGAAAAACTGTTTTTT.

The CDR3 DNA reads as TGTGCCAGCAGTGAGACAGGGGGTAACACCGGGGAGCTGTTTTTT. This translates into CASSETGGNTGELFF. The chain employs TRBV2 and TRBJ2-2; 9 bases are a match to TRBD1. The CDR3 contains 15 residues. Germline CDR1 is SNHLY and CDR2 is FYNNEI. The ends lost 3 bases at V and 2 bases at J; junction bases unmatched: 1.

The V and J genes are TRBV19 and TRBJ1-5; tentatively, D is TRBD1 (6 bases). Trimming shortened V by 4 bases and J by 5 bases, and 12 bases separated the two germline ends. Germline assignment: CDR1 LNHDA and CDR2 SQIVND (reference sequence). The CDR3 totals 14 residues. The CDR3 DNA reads TGTGCCAGTAGTAACGGGGGCGAGTATCAGCCCCAGCATTTT. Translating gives CASSNGGEYQPQHF.

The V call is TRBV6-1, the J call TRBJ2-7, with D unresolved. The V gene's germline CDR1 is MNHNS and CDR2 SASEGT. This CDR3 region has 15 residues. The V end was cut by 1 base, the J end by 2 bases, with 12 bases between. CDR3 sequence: CASSEEAGDTYEQYF. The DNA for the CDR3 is TGTGCCAGCAGTGAAGAAGCAGGCGATACCTACGAGCAGTACTTC.

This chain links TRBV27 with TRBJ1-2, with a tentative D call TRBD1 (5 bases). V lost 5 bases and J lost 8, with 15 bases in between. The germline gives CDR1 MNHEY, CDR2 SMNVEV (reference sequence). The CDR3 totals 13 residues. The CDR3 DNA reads TGTGCCAGCAGTCCCGACAGCGTAAGAGGCTACACCTTC. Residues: CASSPDSVRGYTF.

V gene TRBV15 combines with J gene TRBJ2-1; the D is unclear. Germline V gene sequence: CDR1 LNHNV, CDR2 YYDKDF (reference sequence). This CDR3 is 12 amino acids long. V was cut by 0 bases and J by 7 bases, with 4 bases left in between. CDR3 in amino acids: CATSRDLNEQFF. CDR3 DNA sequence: TGTGCCACCAGCAGAGATTTAAATGAGCAGTTCTTC.

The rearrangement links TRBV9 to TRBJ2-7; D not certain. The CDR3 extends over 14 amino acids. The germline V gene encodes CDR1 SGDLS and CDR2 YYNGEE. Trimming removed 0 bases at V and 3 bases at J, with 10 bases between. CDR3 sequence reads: CASSVAGSFYEQYF. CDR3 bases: TGTGCCAGCAGCGTAGCGGGCTCATTCTACGAGCAGTACTTC. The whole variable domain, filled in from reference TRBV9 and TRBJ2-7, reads DSGVTQTPKHLITATGQRVTLRCSPRSGDLSVYWYQQSLDQGLQFLIQYYNGEERAKGNILERFSAQQFPDLHSELNLSSLELGDSALYFCASSVAGSFYEQYFGPGTRLTVT.

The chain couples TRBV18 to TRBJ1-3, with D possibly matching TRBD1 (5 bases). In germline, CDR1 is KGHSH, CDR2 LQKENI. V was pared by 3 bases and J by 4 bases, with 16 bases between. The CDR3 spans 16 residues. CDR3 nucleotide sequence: TGTGCCAGCTCACCGCCCCCGACAGAATGGGGAAACACCATATATTTT. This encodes CASSPPPTEWGNTIYF. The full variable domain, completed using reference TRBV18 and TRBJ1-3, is NAGVMQNPRHLVRRRGQEARLRCSPMKGHSHVYWYRQLPEEGLKFMVYLQKENIIDESGMPKERFSAEFPKEGPSILRIQQVVRGDSAAYFCASSPPPTEWGNTIYFGEGSWLTVV.

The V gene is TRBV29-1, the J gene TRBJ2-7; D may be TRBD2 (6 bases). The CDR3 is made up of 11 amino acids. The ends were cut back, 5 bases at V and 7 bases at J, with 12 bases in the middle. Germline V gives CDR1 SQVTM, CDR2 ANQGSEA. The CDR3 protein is CSVWREREQYF. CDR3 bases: TGCAGCGTTTGGCGGGAAAGGGAGCAGTACTTC.

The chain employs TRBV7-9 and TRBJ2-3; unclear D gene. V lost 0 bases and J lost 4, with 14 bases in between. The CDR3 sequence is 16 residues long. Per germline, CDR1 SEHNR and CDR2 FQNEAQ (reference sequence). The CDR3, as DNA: TGTGCCAGCAGCTTAGCGCCGGGTGGAAGGGCAGATACGCAGTATTTT. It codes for CASSLAPGGRADTQYF.

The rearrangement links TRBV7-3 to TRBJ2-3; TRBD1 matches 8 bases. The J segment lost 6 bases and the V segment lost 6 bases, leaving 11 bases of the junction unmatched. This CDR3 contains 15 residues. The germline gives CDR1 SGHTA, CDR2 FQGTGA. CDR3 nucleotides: TGTGCCAGCAGTTTTAGGACAGGGATGGTGGATACGCAGTATTTT. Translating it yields CASSFRTGMVDTQYF.

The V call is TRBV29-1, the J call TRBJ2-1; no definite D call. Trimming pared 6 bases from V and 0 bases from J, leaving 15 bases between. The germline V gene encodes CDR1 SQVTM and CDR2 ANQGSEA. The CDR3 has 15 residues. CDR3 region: CSVPRLESSYNEQFF. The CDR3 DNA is TGCAGCGTACCCAGACTGGAAAGCTCCTACAATGAGCAGTTCTTC.

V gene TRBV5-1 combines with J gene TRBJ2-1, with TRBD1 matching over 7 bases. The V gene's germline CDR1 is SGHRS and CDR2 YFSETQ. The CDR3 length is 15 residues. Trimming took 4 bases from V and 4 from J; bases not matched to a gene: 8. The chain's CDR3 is CASSPGTRGYNEQFF. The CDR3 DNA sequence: TGCGCCAGCAGCCCGGGGACCAGGGGGTACAATGAGCAGTTCTTC.